Here is one T cell receptor beta chain with its context. Germline V gene lookup returns CDR1 KGHSH and CDR2 LQKENI. The CDR3 loop spans 13 amino acids. V dropped 0 bases and J dropped 5 bases, with 7 bases sitting between them. This entry is derived from a study of OX40 agonist ivuxolimab in advanced cancers. Study overall: In this cohort, patients received ivuxolimab, an agonistic anti-OX40 (CD134) antibody. Three patients showed partial responses: one hepatocellular carcinoma and two cutaneous melanoma cases. Subjects had a mean age of around 63 years, with a range of 23 to 79; more than 75% were male.

Some clones are missing from TCRdb's copy, which holds only in-frame ones; the method was immunoSEQ multiplex PCR. This sample carries some 76,000 clones, 85% of them seen once, and the ten largest clones take more than 1.5%. The chain carries TRBV18 and TRBJ1-1; D not certain. The starting material was CD4+ or CD8+ T cells sorted from blood, obtained in a trial of the OX40 agonist ivuxolimab. This TCR came from an adult with an advanced solid tumor such as melanoma, head and neck, liver or kidney cancer. The CDR3 spells CASSPPRATEAFF. DNA of the CDR3: TGTGCCAGCTCACCACCTAGGGCGACTGAAGCTTTCTTT.